This is a list of T cell receptor beta chains from one sample in a study of T cell changes during pregnancy in multiple sclerosis. Measured with immunoSEQ multiplex PCR; TCRdb has only the in-frame clones, and not every one. Of 25,000 or so clones listed, 85% to 95% are singletons. The sample here was CD8+ T cells from peripheral blood mononuclear cells, taken before pregnancy. All receptors come from a female donor with multiple sclerosis, enrolled in a pregnancy study. Both conserved end residues are part of each CDR3. A D gene is named only where the DNA matches it firmly. Some rows have no size entry. The others give once, few or many, or a class for an expanded clone.

TRBJ1-2	TRBV5-6	.	TRBD1	TGTGCCAGCAGCTTGACAGGGGACTATGGCTACACCTTC	CASSLTGDYGYTF
TRBJ1-5	TRBV28	.	TRBD1	TGTGCCAGCAGTTTACGTAGACAGGGGGCAATTCAGCCCCAGCATTTT	CASSLRRQGAIQPQHF
TRBJ2-5	TRBV2	.	.	TGTGCCAGCAGGGAGGGGTACCAAGAGACCCAGTACTTC	CASREGYQETQYF
TRBJ2-1	TRBV9	few	TRBD2	TGTGCCAGCAGCGTAGCGGGAGGGCGCAATGAGCAGTTCTTC	CASSVAGGRNEQFF
TRBJ2-3	TRBV5-5	.	.	TGTGCCAGCAGCCCCTACACAGATACGCAGTATTTT	CASSPYTDTQYF
TRBJ1-4	TRBV5-6	.	.	TGTGCCAGCAGCTCGGGGTCTAATGAAAAACTGTTTTTT	CASSSGSNEKLFF
TRBJ2-5	TRBV11-2	.	TRBD2	TGTGCCAGCAGCTTAGATCCGGCGGGAGAGGGAGAAGCGAAAGAGACCCAGTACTTC	CASSLDPAGEGEAKETQYF
TRBJ2-7	TRBV5-1	.	TRBD1	TGCGCCAGCTCCGAGGTAGGGGGCAGGGAGCAGTACTTC	CASSEVGGREQYF
TRBJ2-1	TRBV7-9	.	TRBD2	TGTGCCAGCAGCCCAAACAGCGGGAGGGCCTACAATGAGCAGTTCTTC	CASSPNSGRAYNEQFF
TRBJ2-1	TRBV9	.	TRBD2	TGTGCCAGCAGCGGGGGACTAGCGGGGGGCAATGAGCAGTTCTTC	CASSGGLAGGNEQFF
TRBJ1-1	TRBV19	.	.	TGTGCCAGTAGCACAGGGAGGGGGATGAACACTGAAGCTTTCTTT	CASSTGRGMNTEAFF
TRBJ2-7	TRBV7-2	.	.	TGTGCCAGCAGCAAGACTAGTCAGTACGAGCAGTACTTC	CASSKTSQYEQYF
TRBJ2-1	TRBV30	.	.	TGTGCCTGGAGCTCGGACACTGACAATGAGCAGTTCTTC	CAWSSDTDNEQFF
TRBJ2-2	TRBV5-5	.	.	TGCGCCAGCAGCCAATATGAGGGAAGCACCGGGGAGCTGTTTTTT	CASSQYEGSTGELFF
TRBJ2-1	TRBV27	.	.	TGTGCCAGCAGTCTCTCTAGCGCCGGGTCGACCAATGAGCAGTTCTTC	CASSLSSAGSTNEQFF
TRBJ2-7	TRBV6-6	.	.	TGTGCCACTTCAGTAGAGGGCTCCTACGAGCAGTACTTC	CATSVEGSYEQYF
TRBJ2-4	TRBV15	.	.	TGTGCCACCAGCAGGGAGGCCAAAAACATTCAGTACTTC	CATSREAKNIQYF
TRBJ2-7	TRBV10-3	.	.	TGTGCCATCAGTGCCCCCCCCCAGCGCACCTCCTACGAGCAGTACTTC	CAISAPPQRTSYEQYF
TRBJ2-1	TRBV2	once	.	TGTGCCAGCAGCGAGGGCTCGGATGAGCAGTTCTTC	CASSEGSDEQFF
TRBJ2-3	TRBV11-3	.	.	TGTGCCAGCAGCCCTCCAGTGGGGGCTGATACGCAGTATTTT	CASSPPVGADTQYF
TRBJ1-4	TRBV19	.	.	TGTGCCAGTAGTAGCCGACCGGGACAAAATGAAAAACTGTTTTTT	CASSSRPGQNEKLFF
TRBJ2-3	TRBV27	.	.	TGTGCCAGCAGCGAGAAGCACGGGGGCACAGATACGCAGTATTTT	CASSEKHGGTDTQYF
TRBJ1-2	TRBV20-1	.	.	TGCAGTGCTAGGCTGAGTTATGGCTACACCTTC	CSARLSYGYTF
TRBJ2-2	TRBV4-3	.	TRBD1	TGCGCCAGCAGCCACCGGACAGGGACAGGACATCGGACTGTAACCGGGGAGCTGTTTTTT	CASSHRTGTGHRTVTGELFF
TRBJ2-3	TRBV5-4	.	.	TGTGCCAGCAGCTTAGGGGGGAGGGAAAATACGCAGTATTTT	CASSLGGRENTQYF
TRBJ1-1	TRBV9	.	TRBD1	TGTGCCAGCAGCACCCGACAGGGGGCCTACGGCACTGAAGCTTTCTTT	CASSTRQGAYGTEAFF
TRBJ2-7	TRBV27	.	TRBD2	TGTGCCAGCAGTGCAGGGACTAGCGGCTACGAGCAGTACTTC	CASSAGTSGYEQYF
TRBJ2-7	TRBV11-2	.	TRBD2	TGTGCCAGCAGCGCCGGACTAGCGGGCCCCTACGAGCAGTACTTC	CASSAGLAGPYEQYF
TRBJ2-7	TRBV6-5	.	TRBD2	TGTGCCAGCAGTTATGGGGGAGGGACCTACGAGCAGTACTTC	CASSYGGGTYEQYF
TRBJ2-3	TRBV9	.	TRBD2	TGTGCCAGCAGCGCCTTAGCGGGATCCAGCACAGATACGCAGTATTTT	CASSALAGSSTDTQYF
TRBJ2-1	TRBV29-1	.	TRBD2	TGCAGCGTTGAAGGACTAGCGGGAATCTCTGAGCAGTTCTTC	CSVEGLAGISEQFF
TRBJ1-1	TRBV4-2	.	.	TGTGCCAGCAGCCACCCCCAGGGGTCGAACACTGAAGCTTTCTTT	CASSHPQGSNTEAFF
TRBJ2-5	TRBV13	.	TRBD2	TGTGCCAGCAGCCCCCTCGGAGTAGCGGGAGATGTGGAGACCCAGTACTTC	CASSPLGVAGDVETQYF
TRBJ1-1	TRBV29-1	.	.	TGCAGCGTCGACTTACCGACTGAAGCTTTCTTT	CSVDLPTEAFF
TRBJ1-3	TRBV4-3	.	.	TGCGCCAGCAGCCAAGATGAAAACAAACGCTCTGGAAACACCATATATTTT	CASSQDENKRSGNTIYF
TRBJ1-2	TRBV4-3	.	TRBD1	TGCGCCAGCAGCTTATTGCGGGCAGCAGGGACAGCTAACTATGGCTACACCTTC	CASSLLRAAGTANYGYTF
TRBJ1-4	TRBV19	.	TRBD1	TGTGCCAGTAGTATGGGACAGGGGGAAGAAAAACTGTTTTTT	CASSMGQGEEKLFF
TRBJ1-3	TRBV15	.	TRBD1	TGTGCCACCAGCAGGACGACAGGGGCCAACTCTGGAAACACCATATATTTT	CATSRTTGANSGNTIYF
TRBJ2-2	TRBV28	.	TRBD1	TGTGCCAGCAAAACACAGGGGAGCGTCCCCGGGGAGCTGTTTTTT	CASKTQGSVPGELFF
TRBJ1-5	TRBV27	.	TRBD1	TGTGCCAGCAGTTTAGGTACAGGGGGTAATCAGCCCCAGCATTTT	CASSLGTGGNQPQHF
TRBJ2-3	TRBV15	.	TRBD1	TGTGCCACCAGCGAAGAGCGGACAGGCGGAGCAGATACGCAGTATTTT	CATSEERTGGADTQYF
TRBJ2-7	TRBV4-2	.	TRBD2	TGTGCCAGCAGCCAAGATAGGCTCAGGACTAGCGGGGAAGTTGACGAGCAGTACTTC	CASSQDRLRTSGEVDEQYF
TRBJ2-1	TRBV27	.	TRBD2	TGTGCCAGCAGTTCTAGGACTAGCGGGACCCATGAGCAGTTCTTC	CASSSRTSGTHEQFF
TRBJ2-7	TRBV28	.	TRBD2	TGTGCCAGCAGTTTAGTAGCGGGGGGTCCCTACGAGCAGTACTTC	CASSLVAGGPYEQYF
TRBJ2-1	TRBV4-1	.	.	TGCGCCAGCAGCCAAGGACACAAAAATGAGCAGTTCTTC	CASSQGHKNEQFF